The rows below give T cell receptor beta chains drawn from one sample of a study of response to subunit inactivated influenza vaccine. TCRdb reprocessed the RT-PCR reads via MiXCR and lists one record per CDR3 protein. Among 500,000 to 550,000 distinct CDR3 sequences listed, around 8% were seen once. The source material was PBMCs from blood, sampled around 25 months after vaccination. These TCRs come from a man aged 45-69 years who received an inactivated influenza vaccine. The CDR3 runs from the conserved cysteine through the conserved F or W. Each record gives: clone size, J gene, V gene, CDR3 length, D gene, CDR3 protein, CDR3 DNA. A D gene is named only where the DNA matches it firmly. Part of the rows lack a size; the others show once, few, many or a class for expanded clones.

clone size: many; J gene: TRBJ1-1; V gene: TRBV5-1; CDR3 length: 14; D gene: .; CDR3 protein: CASSLGQRYTEAFF; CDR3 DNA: TGCGCCAGCAGCTTGGGACAGCGTTACACTGAAGCTTTCTTT
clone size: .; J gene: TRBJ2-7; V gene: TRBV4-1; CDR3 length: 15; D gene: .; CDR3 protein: CASSLRTEPTYEQYF; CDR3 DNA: TGCGCCAGCAGCCTCCGGACGGAACCGACCTACGAGCAGTACTTC
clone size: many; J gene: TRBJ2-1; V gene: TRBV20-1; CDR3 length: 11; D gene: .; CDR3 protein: CSARTPVEQFF; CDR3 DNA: TGCAGTGCTAGGACACCGGTTGAGCAGTTCTTC
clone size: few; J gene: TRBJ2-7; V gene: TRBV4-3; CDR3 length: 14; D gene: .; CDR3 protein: CASSVIGGSYEQYF; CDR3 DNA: TGCGCCAGCAGCGTGATCGGAGGCTCCTACGAGCAGTACTTC
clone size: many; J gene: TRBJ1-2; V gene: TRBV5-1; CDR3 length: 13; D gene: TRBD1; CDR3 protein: CASSLETGVGYTF; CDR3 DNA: TGCGCCAGCAGCTTGGAGACAGGGGTTGGCTACACCTTC
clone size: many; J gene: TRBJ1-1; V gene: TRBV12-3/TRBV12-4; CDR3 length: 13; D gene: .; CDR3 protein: CASSGQTGTEAFF; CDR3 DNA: TGTGCCAGCAGCGGACAGACCGGGACTGAAGCTTTCTTT
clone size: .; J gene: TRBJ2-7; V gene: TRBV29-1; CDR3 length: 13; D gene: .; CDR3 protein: CSVRDGHSYEQYF; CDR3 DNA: TGCAGCGTTCGGGATGGTCACTCCTACGAGCAGTACTTC
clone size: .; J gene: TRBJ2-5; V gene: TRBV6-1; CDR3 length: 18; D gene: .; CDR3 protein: CASSDPLRQGGWQETQYF; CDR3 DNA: TGTGCCAGCAGTGATCCCCTAAGACAGGGAGGATGGCAAGAGACCCAGTACTTC
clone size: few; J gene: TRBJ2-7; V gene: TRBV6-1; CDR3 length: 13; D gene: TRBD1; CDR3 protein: CASSQGQFYEQYF; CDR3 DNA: TGTGCCAGCAGTCAGGGACAGTTTTACGAGCAGTACTTC
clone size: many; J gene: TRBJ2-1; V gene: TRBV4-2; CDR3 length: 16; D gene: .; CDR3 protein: CASSQAGGGSYNEQFF; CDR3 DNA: TGTGCCAGCAGCCAAGCAGGGGGGGGCTCCTACAATGAGCAGTTCTTC
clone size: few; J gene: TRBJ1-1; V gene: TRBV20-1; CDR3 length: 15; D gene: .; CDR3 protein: CSASLSGKGGTEAFF; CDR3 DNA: TGCAGTGCTAGTCTATCGGGGAAGGGGGGGACTGAAGCTTTCTTT
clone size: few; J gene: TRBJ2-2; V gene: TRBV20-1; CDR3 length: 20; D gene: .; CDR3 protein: CSASGPSDRGGISNTGELFF; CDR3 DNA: TGCAGTGCTAGCGGCCCTTCGGATCGCGGGGGCATTTCGAACACCGGGGAGCTGTTTTTT
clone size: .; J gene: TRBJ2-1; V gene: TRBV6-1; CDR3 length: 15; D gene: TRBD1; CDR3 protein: CASSVMTGSWNEQFF; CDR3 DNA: TGTGCCAGCAGTGTTATGACAGGGAGTTGGAATGAGCAGTTCTTC
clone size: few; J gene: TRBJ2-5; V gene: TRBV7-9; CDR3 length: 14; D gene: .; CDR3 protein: CASSITRDQETQYF; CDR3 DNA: TGTGCCAGCAGTATCACTAGGGATCAAGAGACCCAGTACTTC